This TCR beta chain originates from a study of T-cell reconstitution after alpha-beta-depleted transplantation in children. The authors prepared the TCRbeta library with unique molecular identifiers. TCRdb re-derived calls from the PCR reads in MiXCR, one entry per CDR3 protein. The data contain 330,000 or so distinct CDR3 sequences, approximately 10% of them seen just once; the ten biggest clones take up about 2.3%. V was trimmed by 1 base and J by 5 bases, leaving 15 bases between them. The germline V gene has CDR1 LGHNA and CDR2 YNFKEQ. The CDR3 sequence is 16 residues long. Comment on this clonotype: A much larger clone is a single base away; this may be a read error.

Material: PBMCs from the stem cell graft donor, obtained from the stem cell graft. The receptor was derived from a human donor who donated a stem cell graft to a child with acute lymphoblastic leukemia. The chain is built from TRBV4-2 and TRBJ2-1, with D unresolved. CDR3 amino acids: CASSQVTRSRNNEQFF. For the CDR3, the DNA is TGTGCCAGCAGCCAAGTGACGCGAAGTAGGAACAATGAGCAGTTCTTC.